A selection of T cell receptor beta chains follows, all from one sample in a study of blood T cells in healthy people across ages. MiXCR was run by TCRdb on the 5' RACE reads, yielding one entry per CDR3 protein. The table shows 850,000 to 1,100,000 distinct CDR3 sequences, with roughly two fifths occurring only once. The sample taken for sequencing was blood. The source is a man between 18 and 29 years old in good health. CDR3s include the opening cysteine and the closing phenylalanine or tryptophan. D genes are given only for firm matches. Clone size is not always given. Where it is, it says once, few, many or a class for expanded clones.

V gene	clone size	D gene	J gene	CDR3 protein	CDR3 DNA
TRBV29-1	few	-	TRBJ1-2	CSVELERDLYGYTF	TGCAGCGTTGAATTGGAGAGGGACTTGTATGGCTACACCTTC
TRBV11-2	-	TRBD2	TRBJ2-2	CASSRGGSTGELFF	TGTGCCAGCAGCCGCGGGGGGAGCACCGGGGAGCTGTTTTTT
TRBV9	many	-	TRBJ1-2	CASSVVSLNYGYTF	TGTGCCAGCAGCGTCGTCAGCCTTAACTATGGCTACACCTTC
TRBV20-1	-	-	TRBJ1-5	CSTTTGLRTRRPQHF	TGCAGTACCACGACAGGCCTTCGGACCCGCAGGCCCCAGCATTTT
TRBV20-1	-	-	TRBJ2-5	CSARFPDTKTQETQYF	TGCAGTGCTAGATTTCCAGATACAAAAACCCAAGAGACCCAGTACTTC
TRBV6-2/TRBV6-3	few	-	TRBJ1-2	CASSLMKGYGYGYTF	TGTGCCAGCAGTTTAATGAAGGGTTACGGCTATGGCTACACCTTC
TRBV29-1	-	TRBD2	TRBJ2-3	CSVIAGGTDTQYF	TGCAGCGTGATAGCGGGAGGCACAGATACGCAGTATTTT
TRBV12-3/TRBV12-4	-	-	TRBJ2-7	CASSLLFEQYF	TGTGCCAGCAGTCTCTTGTTCGAGCAGTACTTC
TRBV6-6	-	-	TRBJ2-3	CASSYLLRDQDTQYF	TGTGCCAGCAGTTACCTCCTCAGGGATCAAGATACGCAGTATTTT
TRBV4-3	-	-	TRBJ2-3	CASSTFWTASSTDTQYF	TGCGCCAGCAGCACCTTCTGGACAGCTTCTAGCACAGATACGCAGTATTTT
TRBV2	-	-	TRBJ1-5	CASTAERGRSNQPQHF	TGTGCCAGCACCGCCGAACGGGGGCGTAGCAATCAGCCCCAGCATTTT